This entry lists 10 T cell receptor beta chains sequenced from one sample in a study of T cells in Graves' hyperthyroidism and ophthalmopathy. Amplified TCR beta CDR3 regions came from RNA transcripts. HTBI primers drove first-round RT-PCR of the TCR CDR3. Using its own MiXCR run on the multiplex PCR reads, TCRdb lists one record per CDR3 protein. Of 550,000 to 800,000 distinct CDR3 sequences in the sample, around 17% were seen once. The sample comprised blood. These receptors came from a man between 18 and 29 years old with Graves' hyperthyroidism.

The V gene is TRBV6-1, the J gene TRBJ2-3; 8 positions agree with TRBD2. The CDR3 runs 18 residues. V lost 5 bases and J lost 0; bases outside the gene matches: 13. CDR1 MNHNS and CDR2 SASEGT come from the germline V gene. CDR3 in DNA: TGTGCCAGCAGTCCGGGGTTGATAGCGGGAACTAGCACAGATACGCAGTATTTT. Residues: CASSPGLIAGTSTDTQYF.

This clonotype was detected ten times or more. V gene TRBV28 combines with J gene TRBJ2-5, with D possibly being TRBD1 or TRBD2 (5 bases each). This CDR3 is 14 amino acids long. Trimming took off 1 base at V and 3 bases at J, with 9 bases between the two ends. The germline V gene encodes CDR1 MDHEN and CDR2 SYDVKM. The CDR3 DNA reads TGTGCCAGCAGTTTATCGGGGACCGAAGAGACCCAGTACTTC. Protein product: CASSLSGTEETQYF.

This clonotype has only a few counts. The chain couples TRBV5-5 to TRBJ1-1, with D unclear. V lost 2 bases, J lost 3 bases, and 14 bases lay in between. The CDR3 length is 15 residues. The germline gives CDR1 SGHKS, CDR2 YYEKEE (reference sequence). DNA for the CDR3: TGTGCCAGCAGCTTAATGGCCGGGAGGGACACTGAAGCTTTCTTT. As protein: CASSLMAGRDTEAFF. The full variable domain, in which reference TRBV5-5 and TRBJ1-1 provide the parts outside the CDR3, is DAGVTQSPTHLIKTRGQQVTLRCSPISGHKSVSWYQQVLGQGPQFIFQYYEKEERGRGNFPDRFSARQFPNYSSELNVNALLLGDSALYLCASSLMAGRDTEAFFGQGTRLTVV.

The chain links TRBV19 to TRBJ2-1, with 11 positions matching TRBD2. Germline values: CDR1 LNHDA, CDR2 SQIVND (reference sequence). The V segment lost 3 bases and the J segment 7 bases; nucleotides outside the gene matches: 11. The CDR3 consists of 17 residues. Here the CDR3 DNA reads TGTGCCAGTAGTATCTCTGCCGGGACTAGCGGCGCTAATGAGCAGTTCTTC. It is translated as CASSISAGTSGANEQFF.

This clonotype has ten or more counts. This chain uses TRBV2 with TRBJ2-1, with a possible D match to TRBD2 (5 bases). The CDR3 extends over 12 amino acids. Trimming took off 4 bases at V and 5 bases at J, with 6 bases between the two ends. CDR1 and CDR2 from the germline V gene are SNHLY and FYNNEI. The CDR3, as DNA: TGTGCCAGCAGTGGACTAAACAATGAGCAGTTCTTC. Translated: CASSGLNNEQFF. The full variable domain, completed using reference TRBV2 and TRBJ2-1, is EPEVTQTPSHQVTQMGQEVILRCVPISNHLYFYWYRQILGQKVEFLVSFYNNEISEKSEIFDDQFSVERPDGSNFTLKIRSTKLEDSAMYFCASSGLNNEQFFGPGTRLTVL.

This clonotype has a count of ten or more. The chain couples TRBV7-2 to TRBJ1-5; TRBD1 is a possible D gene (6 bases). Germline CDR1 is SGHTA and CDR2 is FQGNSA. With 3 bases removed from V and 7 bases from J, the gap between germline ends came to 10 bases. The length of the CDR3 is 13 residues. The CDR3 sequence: CASSFGTGQPQHF. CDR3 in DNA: TGTGCCAGCAGCTTTGGAACAGGGCAGCCCCAGCATTTT.

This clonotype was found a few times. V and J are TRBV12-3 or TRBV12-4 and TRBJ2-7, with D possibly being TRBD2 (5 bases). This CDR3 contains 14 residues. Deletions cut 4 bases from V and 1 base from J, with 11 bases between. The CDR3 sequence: CASSSDLASYEQYF. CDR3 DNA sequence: TGTGCCAGCAGTTCGGATTTAGCGTCCTACGAGCAGTACTTC.

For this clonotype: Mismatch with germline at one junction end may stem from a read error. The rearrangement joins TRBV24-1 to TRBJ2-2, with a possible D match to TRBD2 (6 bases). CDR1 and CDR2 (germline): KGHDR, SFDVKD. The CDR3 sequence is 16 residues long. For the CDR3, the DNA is TGTGCCACCAGTGATTGGGGTCACGCGAACACCGGGGGGCTGTTTTTT. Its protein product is CATSDWGHANTGGLFF.

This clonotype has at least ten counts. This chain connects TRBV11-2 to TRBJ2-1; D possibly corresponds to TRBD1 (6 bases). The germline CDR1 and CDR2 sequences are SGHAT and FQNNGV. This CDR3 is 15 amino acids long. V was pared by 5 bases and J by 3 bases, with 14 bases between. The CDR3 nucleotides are TGTGCCAGCAGCCTTCAGGGGAACTTCTACAATGAGCAGTTCTTC. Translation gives CASSLQGNFYNEQFF.

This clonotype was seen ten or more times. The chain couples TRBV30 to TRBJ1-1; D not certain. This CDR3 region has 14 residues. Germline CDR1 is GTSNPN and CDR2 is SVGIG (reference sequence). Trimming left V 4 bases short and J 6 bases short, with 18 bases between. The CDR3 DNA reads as TGTGCCTGGATCCAAGGAGGGCGCGGCGCTGAAGCTTTCTTT. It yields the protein CAWIQGGRGAEAFF.